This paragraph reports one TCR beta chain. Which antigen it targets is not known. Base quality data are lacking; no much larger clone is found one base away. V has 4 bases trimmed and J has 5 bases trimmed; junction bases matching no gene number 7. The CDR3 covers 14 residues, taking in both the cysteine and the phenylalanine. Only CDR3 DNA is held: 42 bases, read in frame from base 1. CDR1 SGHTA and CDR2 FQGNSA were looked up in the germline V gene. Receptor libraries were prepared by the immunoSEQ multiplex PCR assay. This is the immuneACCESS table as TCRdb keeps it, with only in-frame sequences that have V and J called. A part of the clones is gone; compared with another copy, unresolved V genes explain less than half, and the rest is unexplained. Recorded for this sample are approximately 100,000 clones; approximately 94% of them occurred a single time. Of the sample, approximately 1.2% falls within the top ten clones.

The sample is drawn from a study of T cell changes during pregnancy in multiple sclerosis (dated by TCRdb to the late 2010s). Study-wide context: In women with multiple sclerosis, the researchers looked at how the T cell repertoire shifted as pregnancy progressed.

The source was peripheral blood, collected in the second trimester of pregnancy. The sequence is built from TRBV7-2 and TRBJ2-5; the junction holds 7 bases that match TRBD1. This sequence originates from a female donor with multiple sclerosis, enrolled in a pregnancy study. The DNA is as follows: TGTGCCAGCAGCTCTATAGGGACAGACGAGACCCAGTACTTC. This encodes CASSSIGTDETQYF.